This is a list of T cell receptor beta chains from one sample in a study of neurological immune-mediated disorders. TCRdb re-called the 5' RACE reads through MiXCR, storing one row per CDR3 protein. The table records tens of thousands of distinct CDR3 sequences, 3.5% to 4.5% of them present only once. Sample: PBMCs. These receptors all stem from a woman aged 45-60 years with multiple sclerosis. CDR3s include the opening cysteine and the closing phenylalanine or tryptophan. Fields, in order: CDR3 DNA, CDR3 protein, D gene, V gene, CDR3 length, J gene, clone size. D genes are given only for firm matches. Each size is once, few or many counts, or a class when the clone is expanded.

DNA: TGCAGTACAACTCGGACAGCGAACACTGAAGCTTTCTTT
CDR3: CSTTRTANTEAFF
D: .
V: TRBV20-1
length: 13
J: TRBJ1-1
size: many

DNA: TGTGCCAGCAACGAGGGGACAGGGACAGATACGCAGTATTTT
CDR3: CASNEGTGTDTQYF
D: TRBD1
V: TRBV11-3
length: 14
J: TRBJ2-3
size: many

DNA: TGTGCCAGCAGTTACCGGGGACAGGGGGCGAATCAGCCCCAGAATTTT
CDR3: CASSYRGQGANQPQNF
D: TRBD1
V: TRBV6-6
length: 16
J: TRBJ1-5
size: many

DNA: TGTGCCACCAGTGACTACAACTATGGCTACACCTTC
CDR3: CATSDYNYGYTF
D: .
V: TRBV24-1
length: 12
J: TRBJ1-2
size: many

DNA: TGTGCCAGCAGGTATAGGGGGGGGGATGAGCAGTTCTTC
CDR3: CASRYRGGDEQFF
D: .
V: TRBV6-2/TRBV6-3
length: 13
J: TRBJ2-1
size: many

DNA: TGTGCCAGCAGCTTAGGCAGGGGGCCCACTGAAGCTTTCTTT
CDR3: CASSLGRGPTEAFF
D: TRBD1
V: TRBV7-9
length: 14
J: TRBJ1-1
size: many

DNA: TGTGCCAGCAGTCAATGGGAGAACTATGGCTACACCTTC
CDR3: CASSQWENYGYTF
D: .
V: TRBV2
length: 13
J: TRBJ1-2
size: few

DNA: TGTGCCAGCAGCCCCAGCGGGAGAAACACCGGGGAGCTGTTTTTT
CDR3: CASSPSGRNTGELFF
D: TRBD2
V: TRBV6-6
length: 15
J: TRBJ2-2
size: few

DNA: TGTGCCAGCAGTTTATACAACGGGGACACTGAAGCTTTCTTT
CDR3: CASSLYNGDTEAFF
D: .
V: TRBV12-3/TRBV12-4
length: 14
J: TRBJ1-1
size: many

DNA: TGCAGTGCTAGAGGAGGAGGTTTTGGATTCGAAGAGACCCAGTACTTC
CDR3: CSARGGGFGFEETQYF
D: .
V: TRBV20-1
length: 16
J: TRBJ2-5
size: many

DNA: TGTGCCAGCAGCCCCCCTCGCCCGGGGTATGGCTACACCTTC
CDR3: CASSPPRPGYGYTF
D: .
V: TRBV4-2
length: 14
J: TRBJ1-2
size: many

DNA: TGCGCCAGCAACTTGCAGTTTAACACTGAAGCTTTCTTT
CDR3: CASNLQFNTEAFF
D: .
V: TRBV5-1
length: 13
J: TRBJ1-1
size: many

DNA: TGCAGTGCTAGAAGACTAGCGGGAGTGGTCGGGGAGCTGTTTTTT
CDR3: CSARRLAGVVGELFF
D: TRBD2
V: TRBV20-1
length: 15
J: TRBJ2-2
size: many

DNA: TGTGCCATCAGCTTTAACGAGGGCACTGAAGCTTTCTTT
CDR3: CAISFNEGTEAFF
D: .
V: TRBV10-3
length: 13
J: TRBJ1-1
size: few

DNA: TGTGTCAGCAGCCTGCGGGACAGAGCTTCGGCTGAAGCTTTCTTT
CDR3: CVSSLRDRASAEAFF
D: TRBD1
V: TRBV12-3/TRBV12-4
length: 15
J: TRBJ1-1
size: few

DNA: TGTGCCAGCAGCTTAGAAGGCGTGAGCACTGAAGCTTTCTTT
CDR3: CASSLEGVSTEAFF
D: .
V: TRBV7-9
length: 14
J: TRBJ1-1
size: many

DNA: TGTGCCAGCAGCTTAGAACCGGGGCCCTACGAGCAGTACTTC
CDR3: CASSLEPGPYEQYF
D: .
V: TRBV7-9
length: 14
J: TRBJ2-7
size: many